This note documents a single T cell receptor beta chain sequence. This entry comes from a study of blood T cell repertoires in COVID-19. Per the original data handling: Quantification of nucleated cells was approximated via reference gene primer amplification. Profiling relied on immunoSEQ multiplex PCR, and the TCRdb table lists in-frame clones only, not all of them. V and J calls and clone size are those listed in that table; D and trimming were worked out from the DNA. This table has 150,000 to 200,000 clones, around 83% appearing once. Germline lookup yields CDR1 SGHTA and CDR2 FQGNSA. Trimming cost V 5 bases and J 5 bases; bases outside gene matches: 6. The CDR3 loop spans 14 amino acids.

Sequenced: peripheral blood. The TCR sequence derives from a woman older than 75 in a cohort sampled during active or convalescent COVID-19. The chain employs TRBV7-2 and TRBJ2-4, with TRBD1 matching 7 bases. For the CDR3, the DNA is TGTGCCAGCAGCCCAGGGGGTGGGGAAAACATTCAGTACTTC. Translated, it gives CASSPGGGENIQYF. Combining the CDR3 with reference TRBV7-2 and TRBJ2-4 gives the whole variable domain GAGVSQSPSNKVTEKGKDVELRCDPISGHTALYWYRQSLGQGLEFLIYFQGNSAPDKSGLPSDRFSAERTGGSVSTLTIQRTQQEDSAVYLCASSPGGGENIQYFGAGTRLSVL.